These 27 T cell receptor beta chains came from one sample sequenced in a study of PD-L1 blockade in urothelial cancer. The assay was immunoSEQ multiplex PCR, and TCRdb's table has in-frame clones only and misses some. The data contain tens of thousands of clones, almost 85% of them seen just once; the ten biggest clones take up 3% to 3.5%. Sample: PBMCs, taken around atezolizumab (anti-PD-L1) treatment. The source is a man between 70 and 80 years old with urothelial cancer.

This chain links TRBV30 with TRBJ2-2; a possible D gene is TRBD1 (5 bases). This CDR3 is 15 amino acids long. The germline V and J ends were trimmed by 2 bases and 5 bases, with 15 bases remaining between them. CDR1 is GTSNPN and CDR2 is SVGIG in the germline V gene (reference sequence). CDR3 region: CAWSRPQVRTGELFF. The CDR3 bases are TGTGCCTGGAGTCGGCCACAGGTTAGGACCGGGGAGCTGTTTTTT. The whole variable domain, filled in from reference TRBV30 and TRBJ2-2, reads SQTIHQWPATLVQPVGSPLSLECTVEGTSNPNLYWYRQAAGRGLQLLFYSVGIGQISSEVPQNLSASRPQDRQFILSSKKLLLSDSGFYLCAWSRPQVRTGELFFGEGSRLTVL.

V usage is TRBV29-1 and J usage is TRBJ1-1, with D possibly matching TRBD1 (5 bases). This CDR3 contains 12 residues. The germline V gene encodes CDR1 SQVTM and CDR2 ANQGSEA. V lost 7 bases, J lost 5 bases, and 14 bases lay in between. The DNA for the CDR3 is TGCAGCGCTCATCACGGGGGAACTGAAGCTTTCTTT. This translates into CSAHHGGTEAFF.

This chain connects TRBV5-1 to TRBJ2-7; D is perhaps TRBD2 (6 bases). Trimming pared 5 bases from V and 6 bases from J, leaving 15 bases between. Germline assignment: CDR1 SGHRS and CDR2 YFSETQ. This CDR3 has 13 residues. Here the CDR3 reads CASRGDFHPEQYF. In DNA, the CDR3 is TGCGCCAGCAGAGGGGACTTCCACCCCGAGCAGTACTTC.

The genes are TRBV5-6 and TRBJ2-2; D is possibly TRBD2 (6 bases). This CDR3 has 14 amino acids. Germline CDR1 reads SGHDT; CDR2 reads YYEEEE. Trimming left V 4 bases short and J 4 bases short, with 11 bases between. CDR3 loop: CASSKGTLTGELFF. The CDR3 DNA follows: TGTGCCAGCAGCAAAGGGACTCTCACCGGGGAGCTGTTTTTT. The complete variable domain, with remaining parts taken from reference TRBV5-6 and TRBJ2-2, reads DAGVTQSPTHLIKTRGQQVTLRCSPKSGHDTVSWYQQALGQGPQFIFQYYEEEERQRGNFPDRFSGHQFPNYSSELNVNALLLGDSALYLCASSKGTLTGELFFGEGSRLTVL.

The CDR3 here is CASSLGSGYNEQFF. In DNA form, the CDR3 reads TGTGCCAGCAGTTTGGGTAGCGGGTACAATGAGCAGTTCTTC. The chain links TRBV28 to TRBJ2-1, with TRBD2 identical over 7 bases. Per germline, CDR1 MDHEN and CDR2 SYDVKM. This CDR3 spans 14 amino acids. V lost 3 bases to trimming and J lost 4 bases; unmatched junction nucleotides: 3.

This chain joins TRBV5-4 and TRBJ2-2, with 7 bases aligning to TRBD1. V lost 5 bases, J lost 4 bases, and 5 bases stayed unmatched. Germline loops: CDR1 SGHNT, CDR2 YYREEE (reference sequence). This CDR3 is 14 amino acids long. Here the CDR3 reads CASSPDRPTGELFF. In DNA, the CDR3 is TGTGCCAGCAGTCCGGACAGGCCCACCGGGGAGCTGTTTTTT.

The V gene is TRBV18, the J gene TRBJ2-1, with TRBD2 matching 8 bases. The CDR3 sequence is 16 residues long. The V segment lost 0 bases and the J segment 10 bases; nucleotides outside the gene matches: 11. Per germline, CDR1 KGHSH and CDR2 LQKENI. The CDR3, as DNA: TGTGCCAGCTCACCACCAGGCGGGGGGATCGCGTCCGAGCAGTTCTTC. Translation: CASSPPGGGIASEQFF. Complete variable domain (other parts from reference TRBV18 and TRBJ2-1): NAGVMQNPRHLVRRRGQEARLRCSPMKGHSHVYWYRQLPEEGLKFMVYLQKENIIDESGMPKERFSAEFPKEGPSILRIQQVVRGDSAAYFCASSPPGGGIASEQFFGPGTRLTVL.

The sample holds a few counts of this clone. V gene TRBV6-1 combines with J gene TRBJ1-4, with D tentatively TRBD1 (6 bases). Trimming removed 3 bases from V and 11 bases from J, with 19 bases in between. CDR3 length: 15 amino acids. Per the germline V gene, CDR1 is MNHNS and CDR2 is SASEGT. CDR3 sequence: CASSDLMRGSKKLFF. CDR3 nucleotides: TGTGCCAGCAGTGATTTAATGAGGGGGTCGAAGAAACTGTTTTTT.

CDR3 sequence reads: CASSLVGQRNTGELFF. Written as DNA, the CDR3 is TGCGCCAGCAGCTTGGTGGGACAGAGGAACACCGGGGAGCTGTTTTTT. The chain couples TRBV5-1 to TRBJ2-2, with TRBD1 identical over 7 bases. The CDR3 loop spans 16 amino acids. CDR1 and CDR2 from the germline V gene are SGHRS and YFSETQ. Losses at the gene ends were 0 bases for V and 1 base for J; bases not matched to a gene: 3.

This clone was observed a single time. The same CDR3 can be traced to other DNA sequences in this sample. The chain has TRBV7-9 and TRBJ2-7; D not certain. CDR1 and CDR2 (germline): SEHNR, FQNEAQ (reference sequence). V was shortened by 5 bases and J by 4 bases, with 6 bases between the two germline ends. The CDR3 sequence is 11 residues long. The CDR3 sequence: CASSPAYEQYF. DNA of the CDR3: TGTGCCAGCAGCCCCGCGTACGAGCAGTACTTC.

This clone was recorded once. The V gene is TRBV19, the J gene TRBJ2-2; D not resolved. V dropped 3 bases and J dropped 0 bases, with 11 bases sitting between them. Germline V CDR1 and CDR2: LNHDA, SQIVND (reference sequence). The CDR3 runs 16 residues. The CDR3, as DNA: TGTGCCAGTAGTATCCCTGACAACTCGAACACCGGGGAGCTGTTTTTT. Amino acids: CASSIPDNSNTGELFF.

The gene calls are TRBV27 and TRBJ1-4; no clear D. CDR1 is MNHEY, CDR2 SMNVEV, per germline (reference sequence). The ends were cut back, 5 bases at V and 10 bases at J, with 17 bases in the middle. The CDR3 loop spans 14 amino acids. CDR3 amino acids: CASSPRGSLGKLFF. CDR3 nucleotide sequence: TGTGCCAGCAGTCCCAGAGGGAGTCTCGGAAAACTGTTTTTT.

This clone has just one count. V gene TRBV15 combines with J gene TRBJ2-2, with 9 bases that match TRBD2. The CDR3 covers 17 residues. Germline values: CDR1 LNHNV, CDR2 YYDKDF (reference sequence). V dropped 8 bases and J dropped 4; count of bases not matched to a gene: 14. CDR3 in amino acids: CATLSRGREGGTGELFF. The CDR3 DNA reads TGTGCCACCCTCAGCCGGGGGCGGGAGGGCGGCACCGGGGAGCTGTTTTTT.

The chain recombines TRBV10-3 with TRBJ1-4; D gene uncertain. V lost 4 bases and J 8 bases, leaving 11 bases between the germline ends. Per germline, CDR1 ENHRY and CDR2 SYGVKD. This CDR3 has 13 amino acids. The CDR3 DNA reads as TGTGCCATCAGTGGGGCAGTAGGAGAAAAACTGTTTTTT. Residues: CAISGAVGEKLFF.

The gene calls are TRBV9 and TRBJ2-2; a possible D gene is TRBD1 (5 bases). CDR3 length: 16 amino acids. V was clipped by 1 base and J by 7 bases, with 17 bases between them. CDR1 and CDR2 (germline): SGDLS, YYNGEE. CDR3 amino acids: CASSVIGQGIGGELFF. In DNA, the CDR3 is TGTGCCAGCAGCGTAATCGGGCAGGGCATCGGCGGGGAGCTGTTTTTT. Complete variable domain (other parts from reference TRBV9 and TRBJ2-2): DSGVTQTPKHLITATGQRVTLRCSPRSGDLSVYWYQQSLDQGLQFLIQYYNGEERAKGNILERFSAQQFPDLHSELNLSSLELGDSALYFCASSVIGQGIGGELFFGEGSRLTVL.

The chain joins TRBV11-2 to TRBJ1-2; 9 nucleotides line up with TRBD1. CDR3 length: 16 residues. Looked up from germline, CDR1 is SGHAT and CDR2 is FQNNGV. V shed 1 base, J shed 3 bases, and the junction held 6 bases outside the gene matches. The CDR3 nucleotides read TGTGCCAGCAGCTTAGCCTACAGGGGGCCCCACTATGGCTACACCTTC. Encoded protein: CASSLAYRGPHYGYTF.

The V gene is TRBV28, the J gene TRBJ1-2; TRBD1 might be the D (5 bases). This CDR3 contains 18 residues. Germline assignment: CDR1 MDHEN and CDR2 SYDVKM. V was pared by 3 bases and J by 0 bases, with 20 bases between. CDR3 bases: TGTGCCAGCAGTTTTGGCCCCGGAAGGACAAAAGCTAACTATGGCTACACCTTC. It is translated as CASSFGPGRTKANYGYTF.

The J gene is TRBJ1-3, the V gene TRBV15, with D perhaps matching TRBD1 (6 bases). This CDR3 region has 16 residues. V shed 6 bases and J shed 4 bases, with 19 bases lying between them. Germline values: CDR1 LNHNV, CDR2 YYDKDF (reference sequence). CDR3 coding DNA: TGTGCCACCAGGACGGACAGCCGGTATCCGGGAAACACCATATATTTT. Its translation is CATRTDSRYPGNTIYF.

The rearrangement joins TRBV5-1 to TRBJ2-7, with a weak D call TRBD1 (6 bases). CDR1 SGHRS and CDR2 YFSETQ come from the germline V gene. The V end lost 4 bases, the J end lost 0 bases, and 17 bases lay between the germline ends. This CDR3 is built from 16 residues. The CDR3 region is CASSLGDTLVSYEQYF. CDR3 bases: TGCGCCAGCAGCCTGGGGGACACCCTGGTCTCCTACGAGCAGTACTTC.

DNA of the CDR3: TGTGCCAGCATTAGGACAGGAGGCTATGGCTACACCTTC. It codes for CASIRTGGYGYTF. The V call is TRBV6-1, the J call TRBJ1-2, with 7 bases fitting TRBD1. The CDR3 is 13 residues long. Germline CDR1 and CDR2: MNHNS and SASEGT. With 7 bases clipped from V and 4 bases from J, the junction kept 6 bases outside the gene matches.

V usage is TRBV9 and J usage is TRBJ1-3; no definite D call. CDR3 size: 17 residues. The V and J ends lost 0 bases and 4 bases respectively, with 17 bases between them. Germline V gives CDR1 SGDLS, CDR2 YYNGEE. The CDR3 protein is CASSVVAEQSLGNTIYF. In DNA, the CDR3 is TGTGCCAGCAGCGTAGTTGCGGAACAAAGCCTCGGAAACACCATATATTTT.

The chain links TRBV28 to TRBJ2-7, with 9 bases matching TRBD1. The CDR3 is 16 amino acids. The V gene's germline CDR1 is MDHEN and CDR2 SYDVKM. The junction had 10 bases not matched to a gene; V was cut back by 5 bases and J by 2 bases. This CDR3 is CASSPMTGGRPYEQYF. The CDR3 DNA follows: TGTGCCAGCAGTCCCATGACAGGGGGACGACCCTACGAGCAGTACTTC.

This chain uses TRBV7-9 with TRBJ1-1, with D unresolved. Germline CDR1 SEHNR, CDR2 FQNEAQ (reference sequence). The CDR3 has 14 residues. V lost 0 bases and J 1 base, leaving 6 bases between the germline ends. CDR3 residues: CASSLAVGNTEAFF. The CDR3 DNA reads TGTGCCAGCAGCTTAGCAGTCGGGAACACTGAAGCTTTCTTT.

The chain is built from TRBV5-1 and TRBJ1-3; 8 bases are a match to TRBD1. Germline values: CDR1 SGHRS, CDR2 YFSETQ. V lost 2 bases to trimming and J lost 0 bases; unmatched junction nucleotides: 4. The CDR3 loop spans 16 amino acids. This CDR3 is CASSLPGTGSGNTIYF. CDR3 coding DNA: TGCGCCAGCAGCTTACCAGGGACAGGCTCTGGAAACACCATATATTTT.

The chain joins TRBV7-9 to TRBJ1-4, with TRBD1 matching 9 bases. After removal of 3 bases from V and 0 bases from J, the junction contained 2 bases not matched to a gene. CDR1 is SEHNR and CDR2 is FQNEAQ in the germline V gene (reference sequence). The CDR3 covers 16 residues. The CDR3: CASSLTGGATNEKLFF. The CDR3 DNA reads as TGTGCCAGCAGCTTGACAGGGGGGGCAACTAATGAAAAACTGTTTTTT.

This clone was counted only a few times. The chain employs TRBV2 and TRBJ1-2; TRBD1 agrees at 9 bases. The CDR3 sequence is 15 residues long. V lost 5 bases to trimming and J lost 4 bases; unmatched junction nucleotides: 8. CDR1 and CDR2 from the germline V gene are SNHLY and FYNNEI. DNA for the CDR3: TGTGCCAGCAGTATCCCCGGGACAGGGCCCTATGGCTACACCTTC. It translates to CASSIPGTGPYGYTF.

This sequence joins TRBV5-1 and TRBJ1-1; possibly TRBD1 for D (6 bases). Trimming left V 0 bases short and J 4 bases short, with 13 bases between. Per germline, CDR1 SGHRS and CDR2 YFSETQ. CDR3 length equals 15 residues. CDR3 protein: CASSLGGPGITEAFF. In nucleotides, the CDR3 is TGCGCCAGCAGCTTGGGGGGGCCTGGGATCACTGAAGCTTTCTTT.